The 2 T cell receptor beta chains below come from one sample, sequenced in a study of cytomegalovirus exposure and HLA in healthy donors. Primers: 60 Vbeta forward and 13 Jbeta reverse. The assay was immunoSEQ multiplex PCR, and TCRdb's table has in-frame clones only and misses some. The sample lists 95,000 to 100,000 clones; 75% to 80% were seen once. Sequencing used PBMCs. These receptors were collected from a female donor in good health and CMV-seronegative.

The chain uses TRBV10-3 and TRBJ2-1, with a tentative D call TRBD1 (6 bases). The CDR3 is 13 amino acids. Germline V gene data show CDR1 as ENHRY and CDR2 as SYGVKD. Trimming left V 6 bases short and J 7 bases short, with 13 bases between. The chain's CDR3 is CAIRVTGSNEQFF. CDR3 sequence (DNA): TGTGCCATCAGGGTTACAGGGTCGAATGAGCAGTTCTTC.

J is TRBJ1-5 and V is TRBV2; a weak D match, TRBD1 (5 bases). CDR1 is SNHLY and CDR2 is FYNNEI in the germline V gene. The V gene lost 10 bases and the J gene lost 3 bases, with 16 bases spanning the gap. The CDR3 has 14 residues. The DNA of the CDR3 is TGTGCCACCAGAACTACAGGATTCAATCAGCCCCAGCATTTT. Protein sequence: CATRTTGFNQPQHF.